This T cell receptor (beta chain) was obtained from a study of blood T cell repertoires in COVID-19. The V and J ends lost 0 bases and 5 bases, in that order; junction bases with no gene match: 1. The CDR3 loop spans 13 amino acids. Germline-derived CDR1 and CDR2 are SGHNT and YYREEE (reference sequence). This clone was recorded only once. The same CDR3 is also encoded by other DNA sequences in this sample. Method: immunoSEQ multiplex PCR; TCRdb's copy keeps in-frame clones and lacks some. The table lists 70,000 or so clones, 75% to 80% of them singletons. The sample consisted of peripheral blood. The TCR was taken from a human donor in a cohort sampled during active COVID-19. The V and J genes are TRBV5-4 and TRBJ2-5, with TRBD1 matching 7 bases. The CDR3 region is CASSLAGGETQYF. For the CDR3, the DNA is TGTGCCAGCAGCTTGGCAGGGGGTGAGACCCAGTACTTC.